Each of the 15 T cell receptor beta chains below was sequenced from the same sample in a study of CD8 T cells in Susac syndrome. The RNA input was about 0.5 to 1 ug, and it was reverse transcribed with random hexamers. TCRdb re-derived calls from the immunoSEQ multiplex PCR reads in MiXCR, one entry per CDR3 protein. The sample consists of 85,000 to 130,000 distinct CDR3 sequences, roughly 95% of them appearing once. The sequenced sample consisted of CD8+ T cells from PBMCs. These receptors all stem from a human donor with Susac syndrome.

The chain carries TRBV20-1 and TRBJ2-4, with unresolved D. The CDR3 is 13 amino acids. The germline V and J ends were trimmed by 4 bases and 6 bases, with 13 bases remaining between them. The germline V gene has CDR1 DFQATT and CDR2 SNEGSKA (reference sequence). The CDR3: CSAKATPANIQYF. The CDR3, as DNA: TGCAGTGCTAAGGCCACCCCGGCAAACATTCAGTACTTC.

This sequence joins TRBV5-4 and TRBJ2-1; the D gene is possibly TRBD2 (6 bases). CDR1 and CDR2 (germline): SGHNT, YYREEE (reference sequence). V dropped 10 bases and J dropped 5 bases, with 19 bases sitting between them. The CDR3 runs to 14 residues. The CDR3 nucleotides are TGTGCCTGGGTCACCGGGGACTCACACAATGAGCAGTTCTTC. This sequence encodes CAWVTGDSHNEQFF.

The rearrangement uses TRBV10-2 and TRBJ2-2; D is possibly TRBD2 (5 bases). V was trimmed by 8 bases and J by 6 bases, leaving 7 bases between them. From germline, CDR1 is WSHSY and CDR2 SAAADI. This CDR3 has 11 amino acids. The CDR3 DNA reads TGCGCCAGCGAAGCGGCCGGGGAGCTGTTTTTT. Residues: CASEAAGELFF.

The chain carries TRBV24-1 and TRBJ2-7, with TRBD2 as a possible D gene (5 bases). From germline, CDR1 is KGHDR and CDR2 SFDVKD. The CDR3 is 13 amino acids. With 7 bases removed from V and 4 bases from J, the gap between germline ends came to 13 bases. As DNA, the CDR3 is TGTGCCACCAGCCGGAGGTGGTCATACGAGCAGTACTTC. Translated, it gives CATSRRWSYEQYF.

V and J are TRBV20-1 and TRBJ1-2, with TRBD1 as a possible D gene (6 bases). Germline loops: CDR1 DFQATT, CDR2 SNEGSKA (reference sequence). The CDR3 runs 13 residues. The germline V and J ends were trimmed by 6 bases and 0 bases, with 11 bases remaining between them. This CDR3 reads CSAGGGPNYGYTF. The DNA for the CDR3 is TGCAGTGCCGGCGGGGGGCCTAACTATGGCTACACCTTC.

V and J are TRBV9 and TRBJ2-5, with 8 bases aligning to TRBD2. The CDR3 length is 16 residues. Trimming cost V 3 bases and J 2 bases; bases outside gene matches: 9. CDR1 SGDLS and CDR2 YYNGEE come from the germline V gene. Here the CDR3 reads CASSEGNGGGQETQYF. The CDR3, as DNA: TGTGCCAGCAGCGAGGGCAACGGGGGGGGTCAAGAGACCCAGTACTTC.

This clonotype was seen a single time. V gene TRBV7-8 combines with J gene TRBJ2-5; D is possibly TRBD1 or TRBD2 (6 bases each). The germline V gene has CDR1 SGHVS and CDR2 FQNEAQ. CDR3 length: 14 amino acids. Trimming stripped 5 bases from V and 3 bases from J, with 13 bases between. CDR3 sequence: CASSAGTRKETQYF. The CDR3, as DNA: TGTGCCAGCAGCGCGGGGACAAGAAAAGAGACCCAGTACTTC.

V gene TRBV3-1 combines with J gene TRBJ2-2; 9 bases agree with TRBD2. After removal of 4 bases from V and 6 bases from J, the junction contained 6 bases not matched to a gene. There are 15 residues in the CDR3. The germline V gene has CDR1 LGHDT and CDR2 YNNKEL (reference sequence). The chain's CDR3 is CASSPGLAWAGELFF. CDR3 nucleotide sequence: TGTGCCAGCAGCCCGGGACTAGCCTGGGCCGGGGAGCTGTTTTTT.

This clonotype came up once. The chain recombines TRBV9 with TRBJ1-2; 10 bases are shared with TRBD1. The V segment lost 2 bases and the J segment 6 bases; nucleotides outside the gene matches: 7. This CDR3 has 15 residues. Germline V lookup: CDR1 SGDLS, CDR2 YYNGEE. CDR3 amino acids: CASSVAGTGENGYTF. The CDR3 nucleotides read TGTGCCAGCAGCGTCGCCGGGACAGGGGAGAATGGCTACACCTTC.

The chain carries TRBV12-3 or TRBV12-4 and TRBJ1-2; the D is unclear. CDR3 length equals 11 residues. V lost 7 bases and J 6 bases, leaving 9 bases between the germline ends. The CDR3 DNA reads as TGTGCCAGCACCTCGGGGAATGGCTACACCTTC. It is translated as CASTSGNGYTF.

The V call is TRBV7-8, the J call TRBJ1-2; TRBD1 might be the D (5 bases). This CDR3 region has 13 residues. Trimming stripped 4 bases from V and 8 bases from J, with 14 bases between. Germline lookup yields CDR1 SGHVS and CDR2 FQNEAQ. The CDR3 loop is CASSSGHFWGYTF. The CDR3 nucleotides read TGTGCCAGCAGCTCCGGACACTTCTGGGGCTACACCTTC.

The chain carries TRBV4-2 and TRBJ2-3; TRBD2 matches at 8 bases. The V gene end was trimmed by 0 bases and the J gene end by 2 bases; junction bases not matched to a gene: 7. The germline gives CDR1 LGHNA, CDR2 YNFKEQ. The CDR3 spans 17 residues. CDR3 sequence (DNA): TGTGCCAGCAGCCAAGATGGAGCGGGGGCTGTCACAGATACGCAGTATTTT. It is translated as CASSQDGAGAVTDTQYF.

The gene calls are TRBV5-1 and TRBJ2-7; no clear D. Trimming shortened V by 0 bases and J by 5 bases, and 3 bases separated the two germline ends. CDR3 length equals 11 residues. CDR1 is SGHRS and CDR2 is YFSETQ in the germline V gene. The CDR3 protein is CASSLDNEQYF. As DNA, the CDR3 is TGCGCCAGCAGCTTGGACAACGAGCAGTACTTC.

This clonotype has a single count. The rearrangement joins TRBV7-3 to TRBJ2-2; maybe TRBD1 (7 bases). The germline gives CDR1 SGHTA, CDR2 FQGTGA. This CDR3 is 17 amino acids long. V lost 6 bases to trimming and J lost 7 bases, with 24 bases between them. The CDR3 here is CASSQTLDRRGDGELFF. CDR3 DNA sequence: TGTGCCAGCAGTCAGACGCTGGACAGGAGGGGAGACGGGGAGCTGTTTTTT.

The V gene is TRBV5-4, the J gene TRBJ1-6; 8 nucleotides line up with TRBD1. The CDR3 has 16 residues. In germline, CDR1 is SGHNT, CDR2 YYREEE (reference sequence). V dropped 3 bases and J dropped 3; count of bases not matched to a gene: 5. The CDR3 sequence: CASSSGDRFYNSPLHF. In nucleotides, the CDR3 is TGTGCCAGCAGCTCGGGGGACAGGTTCTATAATTCACCCCTCCACTTT. The full variable domain, with the rest looked up from reference TRBV5-4 and TRBJ1-6, is ETGVTQSPTHLIKTRGQQVTLRCSSQSGHNTVSWYQQALGQGPQFIFQYYREEENGRGNFPPRFSGLQFPNYSSELNVNALELDDSALYLCASSSGDRFYNSPLHFGNGTRLTVT.